This T cell receptor beta chain was captured by sequencing in a study of blood T cell repertoires in COVID-19 (dated by TCRdb to about 2020). Concerning the study at large: Collaborator samples came from the United States, Italy and Spain and covered acute and convalescent phases of COVID-19. The material from the prospective study consisted of cDNA or gDNA derived from T cells, B-cell-depleted T cells, or PBMCs. The dataset comprised deeply sampled blood TCRbeta repertoires from subjects exposed to, actively infected with, or recovered from COVID-19. A freely available public database, intended as a resource for researchers studying the immune response to SARS-CoV-2, is where the repertoires were released. Samples were obtained from the ongoing ImmuneRACE study (first 160 participants) and from 1,254 subjects provided by 6 global collaborators. Sample metadata almost always included a de-identified subject ID, COVID-19 status, age in years and sex. HLA class I and class II types, where available, came from metadata supplied by the sample provider rather than from assay-based typing. Results and caveats for the whole study, not just this receptor: How much clinical and demographic metadata was included differed by source and by participant, and the metadata was provided uncurated.

Worth noting for this clone: Its antigen is still unknown. No qualities accompany the bases; no much larger clone lies one base away.

TCRbeta CDR3 regions were amplified from genomic DNA using the immunoSEQ Assay, a bias-controlled multiplex PCR. In the source study's methods: The number of nucleated cells in each sample was estimated by amplification of reference gene primers within the assay. To quantify the absolute abundance of each unique TCRbeta CDR3 rearrangement, sequence reads were collapsed and filtered. For each sample, productive Simpson clonality was calculated as the square root of Simpson's diversity index over productive rearrangements. TCRdb retrieved this table from immuneACCESS and kept in-frame rearrangements only. Not all clones are present; in checked studies, unresolved V genes account for under half, and no reason is known for the remainder. V, J and clone size reflect that table, while D and trimming were determined from the DNA. The sample table holds under 250,000 clones, of which roughly 84% were seen once. Around 3.1% of the sample belongs to the ten largest clones.

Samples from volunteer blood donors who had recovered from COVID-19 were contributed by a second Seattle source. Each collaborating institution followed its own protocols to collect whole blood in K2EDTA tubes. For TCRbeta analysis, collaborators shipped samples in one of three forms: frozen whole blood, isolated PBMCs, or DNA extracted from either of those sample types. According to the germline V gene, CDR1 reads MNHEY and CDR2 reads SVGAGI. The CDR3 covers 14 residues, taking in both the cysteine and the phenylalanine. The entry retains the CDR3 DNA only, 42 bases that are in frame from base 1. V sheds 2 bases and J sheds 1 base, leaving 8 bases between their ends.

Sequencing was carried out using peripheral blood. This sequence uses TRBV6-5 and TRBJ1-1, with a tentative D gene TRBD1 over 6 matching bases. The TCR was taken from a woman aged 25-40 years who had recovered from COVID-19. The CDR3 protein: CASSYGTTNTEAFF. The DNA is TGTGCCAGCAGTTACGGGACAACGAACACTGAAGCTTTCTTT.